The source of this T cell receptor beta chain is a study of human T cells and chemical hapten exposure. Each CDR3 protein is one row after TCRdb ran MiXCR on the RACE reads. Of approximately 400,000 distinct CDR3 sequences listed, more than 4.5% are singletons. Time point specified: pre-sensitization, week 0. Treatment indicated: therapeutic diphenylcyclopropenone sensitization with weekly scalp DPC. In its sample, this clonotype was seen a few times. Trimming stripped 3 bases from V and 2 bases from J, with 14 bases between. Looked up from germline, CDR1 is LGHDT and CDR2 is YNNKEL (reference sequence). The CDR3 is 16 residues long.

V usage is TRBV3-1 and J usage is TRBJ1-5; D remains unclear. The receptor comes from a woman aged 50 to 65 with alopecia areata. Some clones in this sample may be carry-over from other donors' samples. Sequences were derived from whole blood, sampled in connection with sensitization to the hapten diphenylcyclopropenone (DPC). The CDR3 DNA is TGTGCCAGCAGCCAGGGTGGTTCCGTCGGCAATCAGCCCCAGCATTTT. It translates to CASSQGGSVGNQPQHF.